The 10 T cell receptor beta chains given below trace back to one sample, sequenced in a study of T cells in Graves' hyperthyroidism and ophthalmopathy. RNA transcripts yielded amplified TCR beta CDR3 regions. The HTBI primer set was used in a first-round RT-PCR of the TCR CDR3. TCRdb reprocessed the multiplex PCR reads via MiXCR and lists one record per CDR3 protein. The table includes more than 500,000 distinct CDR3 sequences, approximately 44% detected once. The specimen sequenced was peripheral blood or thyroid tissue (not recorded which). These receptors were obtained from an adult woman with Graves' disease, either hyperthyroidism or ophthalmopathy (not recorded which).

This clonotype was detected many times. This rearrangement joins TRBV2 to TRBJ1-6; D uncertain. With 5 bases removed from V and 7 bases from J, the gap between germline ends came to 9 bases. Germline CDR1 reads SNHLY; CDR2 reads FYNNEI. CDR3 size: 13 residues. CDR3: CASSPGWNSPLHF. CDR3 nucleotides: TGTGCCAGCAGTCCGGGGTGGAATTCACCCCTCCACTTT.

This clonotype was seen repeatedly, ten times or more. The chain couples TRBV5-1 to TRBJ2-7; D is perhaps TRBD1 or TRBD2 (5 bases each). V lost 0 bases, J lost 0 bases, and 10 bases lay in between. The CDR3 runs 15 residues. Germline V gene lookup returns CDR1 SGHRS and CDR2 YFSETQ. In nucleotides, the CDR3 is TGCGCCAGCAGCTTGGGGGACGATGCCTCCTACGAGCAGTACTTC. Its translation: CASSLGDDASYEQYF.

This clonotype was counted at least ten times. The genes are TRBV20-1 and TRBJ1-6, with a tentative D call TRBD1 (5 bases). In germline, CDR1 is DFQATT, CDR2 SNEGSKA (reference sequence). CDR3 length equals 15 residues. Trimming took off 7 bases at V and 6 bases at J, with 19 bases between the two ends. This CDR3 reads CSGKSLGRRNSPLHF. CDR3 nucleotides: TGCAGTGGAAAATCGCTGGGACGTCGTAATTCACCCCTCCACTTT.

As regards this clonotype: A much larger clone differs by one base, so this may be a read error. The chain carries TRBV30 and TRBJ2-6; D perhaps matches TRBD1 (5 bases). There are 14 residues in the CDR3. Germline CDR1 is GTSNPN and CDR2 is SVGIG (reference sequence). For the CDR3, the DNA is TGTGCCTTAAAAGGGTTCTCTGGGGCCAACGTCCTGGCTTTC. Translating it yields CALKGFSGANVLAF. Full variable domain (remainder filled in from reference TRBV30 and TRBJ2-6): SQTIHQWPATLVQPVGSPLSLECTVEGTSNPNLYWYRQAAGRGLQLLFYSVGIGQISSEVPQNLSASRPQDRQFILSSKKLLLSDSGFYLCALKGFSGANVLAFGAGSRLTVL.

This clonotype came up many times. The V and J genes are TRBV5-1 and TRBJ2-2; D possibly uses TRBD1 or TRBD2 (5 bases each). V dropped 1 base and J dropped 5 bases, with 12 bases sitting between them. Germline V CDR1 and CDR2: SGHRS, YFSETQ. The CDR3 loop spans 15 amino acids. CDR3 DNA sequence: TGCGCCAGCAGCTTGTACCAGGGACGGACCGGGGAGCTGTTTTTT. It encodes CASSLYQGRTGELFF.

This chain joins TRBV15 and TRBJ2-7; 8 bases fit TRBD1. V shed 0 bases, J shed 7 bases, and the junction held 11 bases outside the gene matches. CDR1 LNHNV and CDR2 YYDKDF come from the germline V gene (reference sequence). This CDR3 is 16 amino acids long. As DNA, the CDR3 is TGTGCCACCAGCAGAGATGGGACAGGAGCCTTCTGGGAGCAGTACTTC. Translation gives CATSRDGTGAFWEQYF.

This clonotype appeared once. The V and J genes are TRBV5-1 and TRBJ2-7; 8 bases agree with TRBD2. J gave up 9 bases and V 1 base, and 12 bases lay outside the gene matches. The CDR3 sequence is 15 residues long. Germline V CDR1 and CDR2: SGHRS, YFSETQ. The CDR3 here is CASSLSTGGPDTQYF. The CDR3 DNA follows: TGCGCCAGCAGCTTGTCGACGGGAGGGCCCGATACGCAGTACTTC.

The chain is built from TRBV29-1 and TRBJ1-1; D remains ambiguous. V was pared by 4 bases and J by 3 bases, with 15 bases between. Germline-derived CDR1 and CDR2 are SQVTM and ANQGSEA. The CDR3 runs 14 residues. The CDR3 here is CSVVSRLLDTEAFF. The CDR3 nucleotides read TGCAGCGTTGTTTCTCGGCTTTTAGACACTGAAGCTTTCTTT.

This clonotype was found once. A read error may be the cause here, since a much bigger clone is one base away. The chain combines TRBV5-4 with TRBJ2-5; D tentatively reads TRBD1 or TRBD2 (5 bases each). CDR1 and CDR2 (germline): SGHNT, YYREEE (reference sequence). The CDR3 length is 12 residues. The ends were cut back, 7 bases at V and 7 bases at J, with 14 bases in the middle. CDR3 loop: CASGGAVGTQYF. CDR3 nucleotide sequence: TGTGCCAGCGGGGGAGCGGTGGGGACCCAGTACTTC.

The J gene is TRBJ2-1, the V gene TRBV15, with TRBD2 matching over 9 bases. CDR1 is LNHNV, CDR2 YYDKDF, per germline (reference sequence). CDR3 size: 17 residues. V was clipped by 1 base and J by 6 bases; unmatched bases: 10. CDR3 amino acids: CATSRAGSGRRVNEQFF. CDR3 nucleotides: TGTGCCACCAGCAGAGCGGGTAGCGGGAGACGAGTCAATGAGCAGTTCTTC.